This is a list of T cell receptor beta chains from one sample in a study of T cell responses to AZD1222 COVID-19 vaccine. Method: immunoSEQ multiplex PCR; TCRdb's copy keeps in-frame clones and lacks some. The sample records over 85,000 clones, almost 90% being singletons. The sequencing here drew on peripheral blood, taken 28 days after the second AZD1222 dose. These receptors all stem from an adult who received the AZD1222 COVID-19 vaccine. Both conserved end residues are part of each CDR3. The order of the fields is V gene, D gene, J gene, clone size, CDR3 DNA, CDR3 protein. D genes are given only for firm matches. Not all rows give a size; the values are once, few, many and, for expanded clones, a class.

>TRBV24-1|NA|TRBJ2-5|NA
TGTGCCATAGAAGGCGGCCAAGAGACCCAGTACTTC
CAIEGGQETQYF
>TRBV3-1/TRBV3-2|NA|TRBJ2-2|NA
TGTGCCAGCAGCCAAGGACACAACACCGGGGAGCTGTTTTTT
CASSQGHNTGELFF
>TRBV21-1|NA|TRBJ1-2|once
TGTGCCAGCAGCAAAGAAGTCCTCTCAAACTATGGCTACACCTTC
CASSKEVLSNYGYTF
>TRBV6-5|TRBD1|TRBJ2-3|NA
TGTGCCAGCGGTCGGGACAGGGGGCGGACAGATACGCAGTATTTT
CASGRDRGRTDTQYF
>TRBV5-1|NA|TRBJ2-1|NA
TGCGCCAGCAGCTTTAGGATCGACAATGAGCAGTTCTTC
CASSFRIDNEQFF
>TRBV10-3|TRBD1|TRBJ2-7|NA
TGTGCCATCAGTGAGTCAATAGGGACAGGGGATCCCTACGAGCAGTACTTC
CAISESIGTGDPYEQYF
>TRBV19|TRBD2|TRBJ2-7|NA
TGTGCCAGTAGTATCGGGACTAGCGGGACCTACGAGCAGTACTTC
CASSIGTSGTYEQYF
>TRBV7-9|NA|TRBJ1-4|NA
TGTGCCAGCACCGAAGTGGGGGCCGGTGAAAAACTGTTTTTT
CASTEVGAGEKLFF
>TRBV18|TRBD1|TRBJ1-2|NA
TGTGCCAGCTCATCGATACTAAATTCCGACAGGGAGAACTATGGCTACACCTTC
CASSSILNSDRENYGYTF
>TRBV7-6|NA|TRBJ2-2|NA
TGTGCCAGCAGCCCATCCTGGGGCACCGGGGAGCTGTTTTTT
CASSPSWGTGELFF
>TRBV14|NA|TRBJ2-7|once
TGTGCCAGCAGCGCCCAGTACGAGCAGTACTTC
CASSAQYEQYF
>TRBV3-1/TRBV3-2|NA|TRBJ1-1|NA
TGTGCCAGCAGCCAGTCGGGGGCGAACACTGAAGCTTTCTTT
CASSQSGANTEAFF
>TRBV15|NA|TRBJ1-4|NA
TGTGCCACCAGCAGAGGCGGACAGAATATTTTTAATGAAAAACTGTTTTTT
CATSRGGQNIFNEKLFF
>TRBV19|NA|TRBJ2-2|NA
TGTGCCAGTGCAGCATCGAACACCGGGGAGCTGTTTTTT
CASAASNTGELFF
>TRBV3-1/TRBV3-2|NA|TRBJ2-7|once
TGTGCCAGCAGCTACCGGGACGTGTCCTACGAGCAGTACTTC
CASSYRDVSYEQYF
>TRBV27|NA|TRBJ2-2|NA
TGTGCCAGCAGTTTACCTCCAGGGCCTACTACGAACACCGGGGAGCTGTTTTTT
CASSLPPGPTTNTGELFF
>TRBV5-4|NA|TRBJ1-1|NA
TGTGCCAGCAGCTTTGAAGGGGCGAGGGGGAACACTGAAGCTTTCTTT
CASSFEGARGNTEAFF
>TRBV2|NA|TRBJ2-3|NA
TGTGCCAGCAGGCAAGGGACGGGGTCGGATACGCAGTATTTT
CASRQGTGSDTQYF
>TRBV30|TRBD2|TRBJ2-7|NA
TGTGCCTGGACATTCGGACTAGCGGAGCCCTACGAGCAGTACTTC
CAWTFGLAEPYEQYF
>TRBV30|NA|TRBJ2-5|NA
TGTGCCTGGAGTAAGGGGTGGAGGAGTTCGATAGAGACCCAGTACTTC
CAWSKGWRSSIETQYF
>TRBV7-8|TRBD1|TRBJ1-5|NA
TGTGCCAGCAGCTTCCGGACAGGGAATCAGCCCCAGCATTTT
CASSFRTGNQPQHF
>TRBV7-2|TRBD2|TRBJ2-7|NA
TGTGCCAGCAGCTTAGCTAAGAGGACTAGCGGGGACTACGAGCAGTACTTC
CASSLAKRTSGDYEQYF
>TRBV24-1|TRBD1|TRBJ2-7|NA
TGTGCCACCAGTGAAAAGGACAGGGAAACCCGCTACGAGCAGTACTTC
CATSEKDRETRYEQYF